The 28 T cell receptor beta chains below come from one sample, sequenced in a study of blood T cell repertoires in COVID-19. Data came from immunoSEQ multiplex PCR; TCRdb stores just in-frame clones and leaves some out. The table shows 300,000 or so clones, with about 83% occurring only once. Sequenced input: peripheral blood. The source of these receptors is a woman between 50 and 59 years old with acute or convalescent COVID-19.

This clone turned up a few times. This chain uses TRBV29-1 with TRBJ1-4, with D maybe TRBD1 (6 bases). The CDR3 loop spans 14 amino acids. V shed 7 bases and J shed 7 bases, with 19 bases lying between them. The germline gives CDR1 SQVTM, CDR2 ANQGSEA. The DNA of the CDR3 is TGCAGCGGCCAGGACAGCCCGAATTCTGAAAAACTGTTTTTT. Its protein is CSGQDSPNSEKLFF.

The chain has TRBV27 and TRBJ1-2, with 7 positions matching TRBD1. The CDR3 is made up of 15 amino acids. Germline lookup yields CDR1 MNHEY and CDR2 SMNVEV (reference sequence). The junction had 16 bases not matched to a gene; V was cut back by 6 bases and J by 9 bases. The CDR3 is CASSPEKDRPYRYTF. For the CDR3, the DNA is TGTGCCAGCAGCCCCGAGAAGGACAGGCCCTACCGCTACACCTTC.

J is TRBJ2-3 and V is TRBV10-3; TRBD2 aligns across 13 bases. The junction had 4 bases not matched to a gene; V was cut back by 5 bases and J by 8 bases. Germline CDR1 reads ENHRY; CDR2 reads SYGVKD. The length of the CDR3 is 14 residues. CDR3 bases: TGTGCCATCAGTACTAGCGGGGGGGCCGGTACGCAGTATTTT. The encoded protein is CAISTSGGAGTQYF.

The gene calls are TRBV28 and TRBJ1-1; D is possibly TRBD1 (6 bases). This CDR3 has 15 residues. Germline V gene lookup returns CDR1 MDHEN and CDR2 SYDVKM. The germline V and J ends were trimmed by 3 bases and 5 bases, with 16 bases remaining between them. This chain's CDR3 is CASSFPLTGKTEAFF. Here the CDR3 DNA reads TGTGCCAGCAGTTTCCCTCTTACAGGGAAAACTGAAGCTTTCTTT.

The chain's CDR3 is CASSFDLANYGYTF. CDR3 coding DNA: TGTGCCAGCAGCTTTGACCTAGCTAACTATGGCTACACCTTC. V usage is TRBV5-4 and J usage is TRBJ1-2; D not certain. This CDR3 contains 14 residues. V lost 2 bases and J 0 bases, leaving 8 bases between the germline ends. Germline V CDR1 and CDR2: SGHNT, YYREEE (reference sequence).

The CDR3 nucleotides are TGTGCCAGCAGCGCATCCAGGGTTACCGAGCAGTACGTC. This sequence encodes CASSASRVTEQYV. This chain uses TRBV11-2 with TRBJ2-7; tentatively, D is TRBD1 (5 bases). CDR3 length equals 13 residues. Per the germline V gene, CDR1 is SGHAT and CDR2 is FQNNGV. V lost 5 bases and J 6 bases, leaving 14 bases between the germline ends.

The gene calls are TRBV5-8 and TRBJ1-2; TRBD1 matches at 7 bases. The CDR3 extends over 14 amino acids. V was pared by 3 bases and J by 4 bases, with 6 bases of the junction left unmatched. In germline, CDR1 is SGHTS, CDR2 YDEGEE. The CDR3 DNA is TGTGCCAGCAGCTCCCCTGACAGGGCCTATGGCTACACCTTC. Its protein product is CASSSPDRAYGYTF.

This chain uses TRBV6-5 with TRBJ1-3; TRBD1 might be the D (6 bases). Germline-derived CDR1 and CDR2 are MNHEY and SVGAGI. The CDR3 has 15 amino acids. Trimming stripped 5 bases from V and 5 bases from J, with 16 bases between. The CDR3 loop is CASSRRQAYRNTIYF. The CDR3 bases are TGTGCCAGCAGTAGAAGACAGGCGTATAGAAACACCATATATTTT.

The chain has TRBV6-5 and TRBJ2-1, with TRBD2 as a possible D gene (5 bases). Trimming took off 8 bases at V and 8 bases at J, with 13 bases between the two ends. Germline assignment: CDR1 MNHEY and CDR2 SVGAGI. The CDR3 extends over 12 amino acids. The CDR3 region has the DNA TGTGCCAGCTGTAACTCCGGGGATGAGCAGTTCTTC. Protein sequence: CASCNSGDEQFF.

The J gene is TRBJ2-2, the V gene TRBV30; TRBD1 aligns across 7 bases. The length of the CDR3 is 16 residues. CDR1 is GTSNPN, CDR2 SVGIG, per germline (reference sequence). V lost 2 bases and J lost 3; bases outside the gene matches: 9. The CDR3 is CAWSPGGQPDTGELFF. The CDR3 nucleotides read TGTGCCTGGAGTCCTGGGGGACAGCCGGACACCGGGGAGCTGTTTTTT.

The chain joins TRBV11-2 to TRBJ2-1; 8 positions agree with TRBD2. Germline lookup yields CDR1 SGHAT and CDR2 FQNNGV. The V and J ends lost 3 bases and 2 bases, in that order; junction bases with no gene match: 15. There are 19 residues in the CDR3. This chain's CDR3 is CASSFRAPSPGGTYNEQFF. CDR3 bases: TGTGCCAGCAGCTTCCGGGCCCCCTCCCCGGGGGGGACCTACAATGAGCAGTTCTTC.

This rearrangement joins TRBV9 to TRBJ2-3, with 8 bases fitting TRBD1. The CDR3 totals 13 residues. Unmatched junction bases numbered 4, after V lost 7 bases and J lost 3 bases. Germline CDR1 reads SGDLS; CDR2 reads YYNGEE. The DNA for the CDR3 is TGTGCCAGCCGGCAGGGGGCTACAGATACGCAGTATTTT. This encodes CASRQGATDTQYF.

The chain carries TRBV25-1 and TRBJ1-4; a weak D match, TRBD1 (6 bases). The V end lost 6 bases, the J end lost 4 bases, and 9 bases lay between the germline ends. This CDR3 is 13 amino acids long. In germline, CDR1 is MGHDK, CDR2 SYGVNS. The CDR3 sequence is CASRTGFNEKLFF. CDR3 coding DNA: TGTGCCAGCAGGACAGGCTTTAATGAAAAACTGTTTTTT.

This rearrangement joins TRBV6-5 to TRBJ1-2, with 9 bases fitting TRBD1. Germline values: CDR1 MNHEY, CDR2 SVGAGI. The V and J ends lost 5 bases and 5 bases, in that order; junction bases with no gene match: 9. The CDR3 is made up of 15 amino acids. CDR3 amino acids: CASSPSGTGMYGYTF. DNA of the CDR3: TGTGCCAGCAGTCCCTCCGGGACAGGGATGTATGGCTACACCTTC.

The chain's CDR3 is CASSYSGTGSREKLFF. CDR3 in DNA: TGTGCCAGCAGTTACTCCGGGACAGGGTCGCGGGAAAAACTGTTTTTT. The J gene is TRBJ1-4, the V gene TRBV6-2 or TRBV6-3; 9 nucleotides match TRBD1. This CDR3 has 16 residues. Germline loops: CDR1 MNHEY, CDR2 SVGEGT. After removal of 0 bases from V and 8 bases from J, the junction contained 7 bases not matched to a gene.

The gene calls are TRBV11-2 and TRBJ1-3; TRBD1 is a possible D gene (6 bases). Germline lookup yields CDR1 SGHAT and CDR2 FQNNGV. Trimming pared 2 bases from V and 4 bases from J, leaving 15 bases between. The CDR3 extends over 16 amino acids. CDR3 in amino acids: CASSLLVGGTGNTIYF. As DNA, the CDR3 is TGTGCCAGCAGCTTACTAGTAGGGGGTACGGGAAACACCATATATTTT.

V usage is TRBV7-9 and J usage is TRBJ2-7, with 8 bases identical to TRBD2. This CDR3 has 17 amino acids. Germline V CDR1 and CDR2: SEHNR, FQNEAQ (reference sequence). With V trimmed by 5 bases and J by 2 bases, 14 bases remained unmatched. This chain's CDR3 is CASSPGGDPWRAYEQYV. The CDR3, as DNA: TGTGCCAGCAGCCCCGGGGGGGACCCCTGGAGAGCCTACGAGCAGTACGTC.

The V and J genes are TRBV4-2 and TRBJ1-2, with 8 bases fitting TRBD1. V lost 0 bases, J lost 6 bases, and 9 bases stayed unmatched. The V gene's germline CDR1 is LGHNA and CDR2 YNFKEQ. The CDR3 contains 16 residues. CDR3 region: CASSQELGGQGNGYTF. In DNA, the CDR3 is TGTGCCAGCAGCCAAGAACTGGGCGGACAGGGAAATGGCTACACCTTC.

The chain combines TRBV14 with TRBJ1-3; weak D call: TRBD1 (5 bases). Looked up from germline, CDR1 is SGHDN and CDR2 is FVKESK. The CDR3 covers 14 residues. Trimming left V 4 bases short and J 2 bases short, with 9 bases between. This chain's CDR3 is CASSLRTPGNTIYF. The CDR3 bases are TGTGCCAGCAGCCTGCGGACACCTGGAAACACCATATATTTT.

The chain couples TRBV18 to TRBJ2-6; D not certain. The CDR3 spans 19 residues. Trimming pared 3 bases from V and 2 bases from J, leaving 20 bases between. CDR1 KGHSH and CDR2 LQKENI come from the germline V gene. This CDR3 is CASSPMPATQRTGANVLTF. DNA of the CDR3: TGTGCCAGCTCACCGATGCCAGCTACCCAGAGGACTGGGGCCAACGTCCTGACTTTC.

This clone was seen only a few times. The chain combines TRBV30 with TRBJ1-3; weak D call: TRBD1 (5 bases). CDR3 length: 15 amino acids. Germline values: CDR1 GTSNPN, CDR2 SVGIG (reference sequence). V was clipped by 6 bases and J by 0 bases, with 15 bases between them. The chain's CDR3 is CACRGMGASGNTIYF. As DNA, the CDR3 is TGTGCCTGCCGGGGGATGGGAGCCTCTGGAAACACCATATATTTT. Based on the CDR3 plus reference TRBV30 and TRBJ1-3, the full variable domain is SQTIHQWPATLVQPVGSPLSLECTVEGTSNPNLYWYRQAAGRGLQLLFYSVGIGQISSEVPQNLSASRPQDRQFILSSKKLLLSDSGFYLCACRGMGASGNTIYFGEGSWLTVV.

The V and J genes are TRBV7-9 and TRBJ1-2; 8 bases line up with TRBD1. Germline lookup yields CDR1 SEHNR and CDR2 FQNEAQ (reference sequence). The V and J ends lost 1 base and 5 bases, in that order; junction bases with no gene match: 12. This CDR3 spans 17 amino acids. CDR3 protein: CASSLVEGRTGIYGYTF. CDR3 coding DNA: TGTGCCAGCAGCTTAGTAGAGGGCCGGACAGGGATTTATGGCTACACCTTC.

The chain recombines TRBV5-4 with TRBJ1-2; 7 nucleotides match TRBD1. From germline, CDR1 is SGHNT and CDR2 YYREEE (reference sequence). The ends lost 4 bases at V and 5 bases at J; junction bases unmatched: 8. The CDR3 is made up of 14 amino acids. The CDR3 DNA is TGTGCCAGCAGCCCGAGACAGGGTGAATATGGCTACACCTTC. Amino acid sequence: CASSPRQGEYGYTF. Complete variable domain (other parts from reference TRBV5-4 and TRBJ1-2): ETGVTQSPTHLIKTRGQQVTLRCSSQSGHNTVSWYQQALGQGPQFIFQYYREEENGRGNFPPRFSGLQFPNYSSELNVNALELDDSALYLCASSPRQGEYGYTFGSGTRLTVV.

The CDR3 is CASSLAGQDEAFF. The CDR3 nucleotides read TGTGCCAGCAGCCTTGCGGGACAGGATGAAGCTTTCTTT. The chain is built from TRBV3-1 (or the pseudogene TRBV3-2) and TRBJ1-1, with 8 bases lining up with TRBD1. Trimming took 4 bases from V and 7 from J; bases not matched to a gene: 5. This CDR3 has 13 amino acids. Germline lookup yields CDR1 LGHDT and CDR2 YNNKEL (reference sequence).

The CDR3 protein is CAISQSGGSYGYTF. Here the CDR3 DNA reads TGTGCCATCAGTCAATCAGGGGGCTCTTATGGCTACACCTTC. This rearrangement joins TRBV10-3 to TRBJ1-2, with 8 positions matching TRBD1. The CDR3 loop spans 14 amino acids. Per the germline V gene, CDR1 is ENHRY and CDR2 is SYGVKD. Trimming took 5 bases from V and 5 from J; bases not matched to a gene: 7.

The chain combines TRBV25-1 with TRBJ2-5, with 9 bases identical to TRBD1. The CDR3 covers 15 residues. The V segment lost 5 bases and the J segment 3 bases; nucleotides outside the gene matches: 7. Germline V CDR1 and CDR2: MGHDK, SYGVNS. CDR3 amino acids: CASSHPTGGKETQYF. In DNA, the CDR3 is TGTGCCAGCAGTCACCCGACAGGGGGGAAAGAGACCCAGTACTTC. The whole variable domain, remainder taken from reference TRBV25-1 and TRBJ2-5, is EADIYQTPRYLVIGTGKKITLECSQTMGHDKMYWYQQDPGMELHLIHYSYGVNSTEKGDLSSESTVSRIRTEHFPLTLESARPSHTSQYLCASSHPTGGKETQYFGPGTRLLVL.

This clone is a singleton in its sample. CDR3 bases: TGTGCCAGCCACCCCCCGGACTCGCGTTTCACAGATACGCAGTATTTT. Translating gives CASHPPDSRFTDTQYF. V and J are TRBV5-4 and TRBJ2-3; D is perhaps TRBD2 (5 bases). The CDR3 contains 16 residues. CDR1 and CDR2 (germline): SGHNT, YYREEE (reference sequence). The V end lost 7 bases, the J end lost 2 bases, and 20 bases lay between the germline ends.

This sequence joins TRBV7-8 and TRBJ2-5; possible D gene TRBD2, 6 bases. Deletions cut 5 bases from V and 5 bases from J, with 18 bases between. The CDR3 extends over 15 amino acids. Germline CDR1 and CDR2: SGHVS and FQNEAQ. The CDR3 spells CASSPDSGGLETQYF. In nucleotides, the CDR3 is TGTGCCAGCAGCCCCGATAGCGGAGGCCTGGAGACCCAGTACTTC. The full variable domain, rest sourced from reference TRBV7-8 and TRBJ2-5, is GAGVSQSPRYKVAKRGQDVALRCDPISGHVSLFWYQQALGQGPEFLTYFQNEAQLDKSGLPSDRFFAERPEGSVSTLKIQRTQQEDSAVYLCASSPDSGGLETQYFGPGTRLLVL.